One sample yielded the 12 T cell receptor beta chains listed below, sequenced in a study of blood T cell repertoires in COVID-19. Libraries were prepared by immunoSEQ multiplex PCR; TCRdb keeps only in-frame clonotypes and omits some of them. This sample has roughly 100,000 clones, with 84% found just once. The sample consisted of peripheral blood. The receptors were gathered from a middle-aged man with active or convalescent COVID-19.

The V and J genes are TRBV7-9 and TRBJ2-1; 10 bases are shared with TRBD2. Trimming at V came to 5 bases and at J to 10 bases, leaving 11 bases not matched to a gene. The CDR3 totals 15 residues. CDR1 SEHNR and CDR2 FQNEAQ come from the germline V gene (reference sequence). CDR3 sequence (DNA): TGTGCCAGCAGCCGCATGAGAGCGGGGGGGTGGGAGCAGTTCTTC. Residues: CASSRMRAGGWEQFF.

This clone was picked up a small number of times. The rearrangement joins TRBV7-9 to TRBJ2-5; perhaps TRBD2 as D (6 bases). V lost 3 bases and J lost 7, with 15 bases in between. Germline V gives CDR1 SEHNR, CDR2 FQNEAQ (reference sequence). The CDR3 has 14 residues. The CDR3 loop reads CASSFNVDGGTQYF. CDR3 in DNA: TGTGCCAGCAGCTTTAATGTAGACGGGGGGACCCAGTACTTC.

The chain carries TRBV9 and TRBJ2-1, with D possibly being TRBD2 (6 bases). In germline, CDR1 is SGDLS, CDR2 YYNGEE. Trimming removed 3 bases at V and 2 bases at J, with 21 bases between. This CDR3 spans 18 amino acids. DNA of the CDR3: TGTGCCAGCAGCGCGTCTATTAGCGGTGGGGTACCCTACAATGAGCAGTTCTTC. Translation: CASSASISGGVPYNEQFF. Combining the CDR3 with reference TRBV9 and TRBJ2-1 gives the whole variable domain DSGVTQTPKHLITATGQRVTLRCSPRSGDLSVYWYQQSLDQGLQFLIQYYNGEERAKGNILERFSAQQFPDLHSELNLSSLELGDSALYFCASSASISGGVPYNEQFFGPGTRLTVL.

V usage is TRBV5-1 and J usage is TRBJ1-6; a weak D match, TRBD1 (6 bases). In germline, CDR1 is SGHRS, CDR2 YFSETQ. The germline V and J ends were trimmed by 0 bases and 6 bases, with 10 bases remaining between them. CDR3 length: 15 residues. Here the CDR3 DNA reads TGCGCCAGCAGCTTGGGGACAGCGGTTAATTCACCCCTCCACTTT. Protein product: CASSLGTAVNSPLHF.

V gene TRBV18 combines with J gene TRBJ2-2; tentative D call: TRBD2 (6 bases). CDR1 is KGHSH, CDR2 LQKENI, per germline. V lost 2 bases and J 6 bases, leaving 7 bases between the germline ends. The CDR3 length is 13 residues. CDR3 sequence reads: CASSPRDSGELFF. The CDR3 nucleotides read TGTGCCAGCTCACCAAGGGACTCCGGGGAGCTGTTTTTT.

The chain has TRBV13 and TRBJ1-2, with 8 bases lining up with TRBD1. The trim removed 4 bases at V and 8 bases at J, leaving 12 bases unmatched. The germline V gene has CDR1 PRHDT and CDR2 FYEKMQ (reference sequence). CDR3 length: 15 amino acids. Here the CDR3 DNA reads TGTGCCAGCAGCTCCGGGACAGGACCGAATGGAGGCTACACCTTC. The encoded protein is CASSSGTGPNGGYTF.

The gene calls are TRBV7-9 and TRBJ1-2; TRBD1 aligns across 10 bases. Unmatched junction bases numbered 5, after V lost 7 bases and J lost 3 bases. The CDR3 runs to 14 residues. Germline CDR1 is SEHNR and CDR2 is FQNEAQ (reference sequence). This CDR3 reads CASTLTGGDYGYTF. In nucleotides, the CDR3 is TGTGCCAGCACCCTGACAGGGGGCGACTATGGCTACACCTTC.

This sequence joins TRBV25-1 and TRBJ1-2; no clear D. The V end lost 8 bases, the J end lost 5 bases, and 21 bases lay between the germline ends. CDR1 and CDR2 (germline): MGHDK, SYGVNS. This CDR3 spans 15 amino acids. As DNA, the CDR3 is TGTGCCAGCCGCCCCTCGGACTTTTTAGGATATGGCTACACCTTC. Translated: CASRPSDFLGYGYTF.

This clone was counted a single time. The genes are TRBV10-3 and TRBJ1-2, with 7 bases lining up with TRBD1. Trimming at V came to 0 bases and at J to 1 base, leaving 11 bases not matched to a gene. CDR3 length: 18 amino acids. CDR1 is ENHRY, CDR2 SYGVKD, per germline. Written as DNA, the CDR3 is TGTGCCATCAGTGAGTCGCGAGGGGGCAACTCCCTTAACTATGGCTACACCTTC. Translating it yields CAISESRGGNSLNYGYTF.

The rearrangement links TRBV5-4 to TRBJ1-1, with 7 bases lining up with TRBD1. Germline loops: CDR1 SGHNT, CDR2 YYREEE (reference sequence). Unmatched junction bases numbered 10, after V lost 4 bases and J lost 4 bases. CDR3 length: 15 amino acids. CDR3 DNA sequence: TGTGCCAGCAGCCCCGGTTTAAGGGGGCCCACTGAAGCTTTCTTT. This sequence encodes CASSPGLRGPTEAFF.

In DNA form, the CDR3 reads TGCGCCAGCAGCCAAGGTGGACAGGGGTTTGCAGAGACCCAGTACTTC. It codes for CASSQGGQGFAETQYF. The rearrangement uses TRBV4-1 and TRBJ2-5; 9 bases agree with TRBD1. This CDR3 has 16 residues. Germline lookup yields CDR1 MGHRA and CDR2 YSYEKL. The junction had 7 bases not matched to a gene; V was cut back by 1 base and J by 4 bases.

The chain is built from TRBV2 and TRBJ1-2, with 7 nucleotides matching TRBD1. Germline V lookup: CDR1 SNHLY, CDR2 FYNNEI. V dropped 4 bases and J dropped 0; count of bases not matched to a gene: 2. The CDR3 is made up of 14 amino acids. CDR3 sequence (DNA): TGTGCCAGCAGTGGGGACAGAACTAACTATGGCTACACCTTC. Protein sequence: CASSGDRTNYGYTF. The variable domain in full, completed from reference TRBV2 and TRBJ1-2, reads EPEVTQTPSHQVTQMGQEVILRCVPISNHLYFYWYRQILGQKVEFLVSFYNNEISEKSEIFDDQFSVERPDGSNFTLKIRSTKLEDSAMYFCASSGDRTNYGYTFGSGTRLTVV.